The source of this T cell receptor beta chain is a study of CD8 T cells in ankylosing spondylitis. Findings and caveats of the study: A TCR beta motif of roughly 8 highly homologous variants appeared characteristic of ankylosing spondylitis blood. Clones linked to disease were reported to show significant enrichment in matched ankylosing spondylitis synovial fluid.

Via MiXCR, TCRdb re-called the 5' RACE reads, giving one row per CDR3 protein. This table holds about 540,000 distinct CDR3 sequences, about 12% found once. Many counts were recorded for this clonotype. What it binds is not known. Sequencing input: blood, either unsorted or a sorted T cell fraction (not recorded which). The origin of this receptor is a male donor with ankylosing spondylitis.

The CDR3 nucleotides are TGCAGTGCGTCGCTTTACAATGAGCAGTTCTTC. Residues: CSASLYNEQFF. The chain joins TRBV20-1 to TRBJ2-1, with no clear D. The V end was cut by 6 bases, the J end by 4 bases, with 7 bases between. The V gene's germline CDR1 is DFQATT and CDR2 SNEGSKA (reference sequence). The CDR3 runs 11 residues.